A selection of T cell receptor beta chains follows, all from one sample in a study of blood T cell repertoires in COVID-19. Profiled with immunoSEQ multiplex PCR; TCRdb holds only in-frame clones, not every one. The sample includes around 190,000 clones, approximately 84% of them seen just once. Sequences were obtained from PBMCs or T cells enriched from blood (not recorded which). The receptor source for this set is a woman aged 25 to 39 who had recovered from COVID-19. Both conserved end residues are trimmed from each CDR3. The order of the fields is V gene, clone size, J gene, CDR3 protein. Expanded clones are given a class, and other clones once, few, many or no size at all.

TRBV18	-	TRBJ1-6	ASSQGQGRYNSPLH
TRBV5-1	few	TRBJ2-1	ASSLGHRDTSSYNEQF
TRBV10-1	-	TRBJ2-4	ASSAGGPGDIQY
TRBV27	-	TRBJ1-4	ASSFRGLNEKLF
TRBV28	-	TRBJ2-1	ASSLIPGTSGGSYNEQF
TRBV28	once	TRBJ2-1	ASSLYSGKVYNEQF
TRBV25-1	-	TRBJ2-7	ASSIGASGGEQY
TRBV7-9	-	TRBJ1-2	ASSLAGQGNYGYT
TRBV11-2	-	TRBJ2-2	ASSRDRVNTGELF
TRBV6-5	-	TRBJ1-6	ASKNPLSGQTPLH
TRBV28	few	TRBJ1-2	ASSPRGLGGYT
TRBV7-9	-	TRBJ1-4	ASSLGQGGAATNEKLF
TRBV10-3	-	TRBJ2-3	AISEENSDTQY
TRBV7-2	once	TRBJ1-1	ASSSPKLQNTEAF
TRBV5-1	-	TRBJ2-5	ASSLALGTGGETQY
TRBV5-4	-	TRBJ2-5	ASSSRTVQETQY
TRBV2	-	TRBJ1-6	ASILGQGWSPLH
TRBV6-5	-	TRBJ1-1	ASRFRGLSSEAF
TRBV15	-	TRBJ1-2	ATSRDGGRLKQLLNYGYT
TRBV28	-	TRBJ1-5	ASSTTAGEDQPQH
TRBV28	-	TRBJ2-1	ASSNGGTYNEQF
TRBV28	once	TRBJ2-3	ASSLSGKGDTQY
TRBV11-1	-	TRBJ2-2	ASSRGTGRAGELF
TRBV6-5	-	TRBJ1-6	ASSPIRGRNSPLH
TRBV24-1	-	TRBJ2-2	ATSEIGQGITGELF
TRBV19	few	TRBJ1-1	ASSTRTGGTEAF
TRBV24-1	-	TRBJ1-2	ATSDLECVYRAYGYT
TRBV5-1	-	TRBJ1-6	ASSLAYAGAGSPLH
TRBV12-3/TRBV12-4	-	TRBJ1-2	ASSLGGGGHT
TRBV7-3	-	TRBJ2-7	ASSLTGQGTYEQY
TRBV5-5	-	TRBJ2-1	ASSSLPRDRGAYNEQF
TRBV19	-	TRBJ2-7	ASSAGTGGYEQY
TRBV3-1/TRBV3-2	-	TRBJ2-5	ASSRPPGETQY
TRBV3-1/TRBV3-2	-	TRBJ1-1	ASSYRVTEAF
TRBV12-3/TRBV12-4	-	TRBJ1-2	ASSLRAGGGYT
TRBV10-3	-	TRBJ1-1	AIRGTGANTEAF
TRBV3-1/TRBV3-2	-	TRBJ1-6	ASSPRDRGNSPLH
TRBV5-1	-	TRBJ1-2	ASRPTDAYGYT
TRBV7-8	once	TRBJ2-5	ASSLGPSGQETQY
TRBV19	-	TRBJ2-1	ASRPTSGGALEQF
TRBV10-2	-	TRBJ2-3	ASSEVLAGGPGDTQY
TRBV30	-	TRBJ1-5	AWAGTGVNQPQH
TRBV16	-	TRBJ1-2	ASSQSGGASLST
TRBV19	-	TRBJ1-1	ASSIERGVVDTEAF
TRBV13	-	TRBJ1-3	ASSLGRGSGNTIY
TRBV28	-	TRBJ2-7	ATQGYEQY
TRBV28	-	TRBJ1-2	ASTPLGRYGYT
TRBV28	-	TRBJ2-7	ASSLWDNPYEQY
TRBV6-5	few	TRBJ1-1	ATGTGSNTEAF
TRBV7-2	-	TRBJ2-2	ASRAGGVTGELF
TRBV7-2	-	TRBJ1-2	ASSGLTGDYGYT
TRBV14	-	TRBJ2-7	ASSPNQLRQGPYEQY
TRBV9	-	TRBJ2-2	ASSGLAGGGTGELF
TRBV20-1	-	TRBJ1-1	SASRTGGIPEAF
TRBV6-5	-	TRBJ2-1	ASSLAGTTRVNEQF